This T cell receptor beta chain appears in the sequencing data of a study of cytomegalovirus exposure and HLA in healthy donors. Study overall: Among the approximately 400 genotyped donors, 81% were placed in the Caucasian-associated ancestry cluster. Study conclusions and caveats: An Asian-associated ancestry cluster reportedly showed fewer N-insertions than the roughly 670-donor mean in a later analysis. HLA alleles were associated with 15,000 to 20,000 TCR beta sequences in a later analysis at 0.05 false discovery rate. An analysis done earlier found most TCR beta V segments productive about 87% or about 30% of the time.

Remarks on this clone: The antigen remains unidentified.

PCR primers comprised 60 Vbeta and 13 Jbeta primers. Data came from immunoSEQ multiplex PCR; TCRdb stores just in-frame clones and leaves some out. Of about 190,000 clones in the sample, roughly 80% were seen once. Per germline, CDR1 SGHTA and CDR2 FQGNSA. V was clipped by 6 bases and J by 2 bases, with 8 bases between them. The CDR3 has 12 residues. The chain uses TRBV7-2 and TRBJ2-7; D is possibly TRBD2 (5 bases). The sample was PBMCs. The receptor was isolated from a man aged 50-59 years in good health and CMV-seronegative. CDR3 sequence: CASSQRTYEQYF. CDR3 bases: TGTGCCAGCAGTCAGCGGACCTACGAGCAGTACTTC.